This entry lists 9 T cell receptor beta chains sequenced from one sample in a study of blood T cell repertoires in COVID-19. Sequencing used immunoSEQ multiplex PCR; TCRdb keeps in-frame clones, though not all of them. The sample lists about 72,000 clones; approximately 82% were seen once. Sequences were obtained from peripheral blood. These receptors all stem from a man in his 60s with acute or convalescent COVID-19.

The rearrangement links TRBV28 to TRBJ1-5, with 7 bases identical to TRBD1. The V gene end was trimmed by 4 bases and the J gene end by 1 base; junction bases not matched to a gene: 1. The CDR3 contains 14 residues. Germline V gene lookup returns CDR1 MDHEN and CDR2 SYDVKM. The CDR3: CASSWGQSNQPQHF. CDR3 nucleotides: TGTGCCAGCAGTTGGGGACAGAGCAATCAGCCCCAGCATTTT.

The genes are TRBV5-1 and TRBJ2-7, with D tentatively TRBD2 (5 bases). The CDR3 is 15 residues long. The germline V and J ends were trimmed by 5 bases and 6 bases, with 21 bases remaining between them. CDR1 and CDR2 (germline): SGHRS, YFSETQ. Written as DNA, the CDR3 is TGCGCCAGCAGTCACCGGCGGGTCCCCTTCGGCGAGCAGTACGTC. Protein sequence: CASSHRRVPFGEQYV.

The J gene is TRBJ2-7, the V gene TRBV2; D perhaps matches TRBD1 (6 bases). Per the germline V gene, CDR1 is SNHLY and CDR2 is FYNNEI. The CDR3 totals 13 residues. V lost 4 bases to trimming and J lost 3 bases, with 10 bases between them. The CDR3 reads CASSVDRNYEQYV. CDR3 coding DNA: TGTGCCAGCAGTGTGGACAGAAACTACGAGCAGTACGTC.

In this sample, this clone turned up once. The genes are TRBV5-8 and TRBJ1-2, with D maybe TRBD1 (5 bases). The CDR3 has 15 amino acids. V was clipped by 4 bases and J by 2 bases, with 15 bases between them. Germline V CDR1 and CDR2: SGHTS, YDEGEE. For the CDR3, the DNA is TGTGCCAGCAGCCCGCCGCCTCGGGGGAACTATGGCTACACCTTC. Its translation: CASSPPPRGNYGYTF.

This chain uses TRBV19 with TRBJ1-1; 7 bases match TRBD1. The V gene end was trimmed by 5 bases and the J gene end by 3 bases; junction bases not matched to a gene: 9. The CDR3 covers 15 residues. Germline values: CDR1 LNHDA, CDR2 SQIVND (reference sequence). The CDR3 DNA reads as TGTGCCAGTAGTCTAAGGACAGGTTTGGACACTGAAGCTTTCTTT. Amino acids: CASSLRTGLDTEAFF.

The J gene is TRBJ2-2, the V gene TRBV6-5; tentative D call: TRBD1 (5 bases). The CDR3 consists of 14 residues. V was trimmed by 7 bases and J by 6 bases, leaving 15 bases between them. Germline CDR1 is MNHEY and CDR2 is SVGAGI. DNA of the CDR3: TGTGCCAGCAAACGAAGCAGGGAACCCGGGGAGCTGTTTTTT. This sequence encodes CASKRSREPGELFF.

The rearrangement links TRBV3-1 (or the pseudogene TRBV3-2) to TRBJ1-1; 8 bases line up with TRBD1. V lost 4 bases, J lost 1 base, and 5 bases stayed unmatched. The CDR3 loop spans 15 amino acids. The germline V gene encodes CDR1 LGHDT and CDR2 YNNKEL (reference sequence). CDR3 protein: CASSPSQGANTEAFF. CDR3 in DNA: TGTGCCAGCAGCCCATCTCAGGGGGCGAACACTGAAGCTTTCTTT.

J is TRBJ2-2 and V is TRBV5-4; 10 positions agree with TRBD2. Germline CDR1 is SGHNT and CDR2 is YYREEE (reference sequence). The V and J ends lost 4 bases and 5 bases, in that order; junction bases with no gene match: 5. The CDR3 contains 15 residues. The CDR3 DNA follows: TGTGCCAGCAGCCGACTAGCGGGTGAAACCGGGGAGCTGTTTTTT. As protein: CASSRLAGETGELFF.

J is TRBJ2-1 and V is TRBV7-6, with 8 bases lining up with TRBD2. V lost 3 bases to trimming and J lost 4 bases; unmatched junction nucleotides: 8. The CDR3 length is 16 residues. The germline V gene has CDR1 SGHVS and CDR2 FNYEAQ. This CDR3 reads CASSFRAGASYNEQFF. In nucleotides, the CDR3 is TGTGCCAGCAGCTTCCGAGCGGGGGCCTCTTACAATGAGCAGTTCTTC.